The 24 T cell receptor beta chains below all came from one sample that was sequenced in a study of cytomegalovirus exposure and HLA in healthy donors. PCR was performed using 60 Vbeta and 13 Jbeta primers. This table comes from immunoSEQ multiplex PCR, and its TCRdb copy is limited to in-frame clones, with some not included. The profile shows fewer than 200,000 clones, 83% of them singletons. Material: PBMCs. The receptors originated from a man between 40 and 49 years old in good health and CMV-seropositive.

The chain couples TRBV27 to TRBJ2-7; tentatively, D is TRBD2 (6 bases). This CDR3 region has 14 residues. Germline V gene data show CDR1 as MNHEY and CDR2 as SMNVEV (reference sequence). V shed 0 bases and J shed 2 bases, with 8 bases lying between them. The CDR3 region has the DNA TGTGCCAGCAGTTTATCGCTAGCGACCTACGAGCAGTACTTC. Translated, it gives CASSLSLATYEQYF.

V and J are TRBV19 and TRBJ1-2; 9 bases agree with TRBD1. With 4 bases clipped from V and 2 bases from J, the junction kept 8 bases outside the gene matches. The CDR3 runs to 16 residues. CDR1 is LNHDA, CDR2 SQIVND, per germline (reference sequence). As DNA, the CDR3 is TGTGCCAGTAGTAAGACAGGGGGTGACATCAACTATGGCTACACCTTC. As protein: CASSKTGGDINYGYTF.

J is TRBJ1-1 and V is TRBV28, with TRBD1 as a possible D gene (5 bases). V gave up 5 bases and J gave up 11 bases, with 21 bases separating them. The CDR3 consists of 14 residues. Germline V CDR1 and CDR2: MDHEN, SYDVKM. DNA of the CDR3: TGTGCCAGCAGTACGGGGGAACGGTACCTAATGGCTTTCTTT. Its protein product is CASSTGERYLMAFF.

The V call is TRBV5-1, the J call TRBJ1-1; TRBD1 might be the D (6 bases). CDR1 is SGHRS and CDR2 is YFSETQ in the germline V gene. V gave up 4 bases and J gave up 5 bases, with 18 bases separating them. CDR3 length: 15 amino acids. This chain's CDR3 is CASSQLQDRGTEAFF. The CDR3 region has the DNA TGCGCCAGCAGCCAATTACAGGATAGGGGGACTGAAGCTTTCTTT.

This chain links TRBV6-6 with TRBJ1-3; possibly TRBD1 for D (5 bases). Per germline, CDR1 MNHNY and CDR2 SVGAGI (reference sequence). Trimming stripped 7 bases from V and 0 bases from J, with 10 bases between. The CDR3 is made up of 14 amino acids. CDR3 amino acids: CASTGGVSGNTIYF. The DNA for the CDR3 is TGTGCCAGCACGGGAGGGGTCTCTGGAAACACCATATATTTT.

The chain carries TRBV4-3 and TRBJ2-7; D ambiguous. CDR1 and CDR2 (germline): LGHNA, YSLEER. The CDR3 spans 15 residues. V lost 0 bases and J lost 0, with 9 bases in between. CDR3 loop: CASSQDPASSYEQYF. The CDR3 nucleotides are TGCGCCAGCAGCCAAGATCCCGCGAGCTCCTACGAGCAGTACTTC.

The rearrangement joins TRBV7-9 to TRBJ2-5; a weak D match, TRBD1 (5 bases). The germline CDR1 and CDR2 sequences are SEHNR and FQNEAQ (reference sequence). The CDR3 runs 15 residues. The V gene lost 5 bases and the J gene lost 1 base, with 14 bases spanning the gap. The CDR3 loop reads CASSVIQDGQETQYF. The DNA for the CDR3 is TGTGCCAGCAGCGTAATACAGGACGGCCAAGAGACCCAGTACTTC.

This clone has a single count. The chain links TRBV19 to TRBJ1-5, with TRBD1 as a possible D gene (5 bases). Trimming took off 6 bases at V and 2 bases at J, with 14 bases between the two ends. Germline values: CDR1 LNHDA, CDR2 SQIVND (reference sequence). This CDR3 contains 15 residues. CDR3 protein: CASSVGGVGNQPQHF. The CDR3 nucleotides read TGTGCCAGTAGCGTCGGGGGTGTGGGCAATCAGCCCCAGCATTTT.

V and J are TRBV19 and TRBJ1-1; 8 nucleotides align to TRBD1. This CDR3 spans 14 amino acids. Germline V CDR1 and CDR2: LNHDA, SQIVND (reference sequence). V trimming: 4 bases; J trimming: 7 bases; junction bases outside the gene matches: 8. In DNA, the CDR3 is TGTGCCAGTAGTACACCGGGACAGGTCGATGAAGCTTTCTTT. Its protein is CASSTPGQVDEAFF.

J is TRBJ2-7 and V is TRBV6-1, with D maybe TRBD2 (7 bases). Between the trimmed V and J ends, which lost 4 bases and 3 bases, there was a span of 19 bases. This CDR3 comprises 16 residues. CDR1 and CDR2 (germline): MNHNS, SASEGT. CDR3 amino acids: CASSGGGAGDIYEQYF. For the CDR3, the DNA is TGTGCCAGCAGTGGAGGGGGTGCGGGAGACATCTACGAGCAGTACTTC.

The chain has TRBV29-1 and TRBJ2-5; 7 positions agree with TRBD1. This CDR3 has 16 amino acids. V gave up 6 bases and J gave up 5 bases; unmatched junction bases: 18. Germline CDR1 and CDR2: SQVTM and ANQGSEA. The CDR3 protein is CSVQKGARVSSETQYF. CDR3 sequence (DNA): TGCAGCGTCCAAAAGGGGGCCAGGGTGAGTTCGGAGACCCAGTACTTC.

The CDR3 region has the DNA TGCGCCAGCAGCTTGGGTCTAGCGGGAAGGGTTGATGAGCAGTTCTTC. This translates into CASSLGLAGRVDEQFF. The genes are TRBV5-1 and TRBJ2-1; TRBD2 agrees at 9 bases. CDR1 SGHRS and CDR2 YFSETQ come from the germline V gene. V lost 0 bases to trimming and J lost 8 bases; unmatched junction nucleotides: 9. The CDR3 loop spans 16 amino acids.

This chain connects TRBV7-2 to TRBJ2-7; maybe TRBD2 (6 bases). V was clipped by 5 bases and J by 0 bases, with 14 bases between them. The CDR3 is 15 amino acids. Germline V CDR1 and CDR2: SGHTA, FQGNSA. CDR3: CASSPSGRGSYEQYF. For the CDR3, the DNA is TGTGCCAGCAGCCCGAGCGGGCGTGGCTCCTACGAGCAGTACTTC. Full variable domain (missing parts from reference TRBV7-2 and TRBJ2-7): GAGVSQSPSNKVTEKGKDVELRCDPISGHTALYWYRQSLGQGLEFLIYFQGNSAPDKSGLPSDRFSAERTGGSVSTLTIQRTQQEDSAVYLCASSPSGRGSYEQYFGPGTRLTVT.

The chain employs TRBV5-6 and TRBJ2-7; 10 nucleotides agree with TRBD2. The CDR3 contains 15 residues. Germline V gives CDR1 SGHDT, CDR2 YYEEEE. The junction had 5 bases not matched to a gene; V was cut back by 1 base and J by 4 bases. The CDR3 loop is CASSLLAGDGYEQYF. For the CDR3, the DNA is TGTGCCAGCAGCTTGCTAGCGGGAGACGGTTACGAGCAGTACTTC.

The rearrangement links TRBV12-5 to TRBJ2-1, with TRBD1 matching 9 bases. Germline-derived CDR1 and CDR2 are LGHNT and FRNRAP. The trim removed 6 bases at V and 3 bases at J, leaving 6 bases unmatched. CDR3 size: 15 residues. The CDR3, as DNA: TGTGCTAGTGGCCCCCTGACAGGGGGCTACAATGAGCAGTTCTTC. Amino acids: CASGPLTGGYNEQFF.

This chain uses TRBV4-1 with TRBJ2-1; 10 bases agree with TRBD1. CDR3 size: 16 residues. Per the germline V gene, CDR1 is MGHRA and CDR2 is YSYEKL. The trim removed 5 bases at V and 2 bases at J, leaving 6 bases unmatched. CDR3 protein: CASSSSGTGAYNEQFF. The DNA for the CDR3 is TGCGCCAGCAGCTCTTCCGGGACAGGGGCCTACAATGAGCAGTTCTTC.

The chain links TRBV9 to TRBJ2-7, with D possibly TRBD1 on 5 matching bases. Between the trimmed V and J ends, which lost 0 bases and 0 bases, there was a span of 10 bases. Germline V gives CDR1 SGDLS, CDR2 YYNGEE. This CDR3 region has 15 residues. The CDR3 DNA sequence: TGTGCCAGCAGCGTAGGTGGGGCCGCCTCCTACGAGCAGTACTTC. Its protein is CASSVGGAASYEQYF.

The genes are TRBV6-1 and TRBJ1-1; D is ambiguous. CDR3 size: 13 residues. V lost 6 bases and J lost 6, with 14 bases in between. In germline, CDR1 is MNHNS, CDR2 SASEGT. The CDR3 loop reads CASRTRVNAEAFF. For the CDR3, the DNA is TGTGCCAGCAGGACCCGGGTAAACGCTGAAGCTTTCTTT.

The CDR3 DNA reads TGCGCCAGCAGTCCAGGGGGCACCTATAATTCACCCCTCCACTTT. Protein product: CASSPGGTYNSPLHF. The genes are TRBV5-1 and TRBJ1-6; TRBD1 matches at 8 bases. V was pared by 5 bases and J by 2 bases, with 3 bases of the junction left unmatched. This CDR3 has 15 residues. Germline CDR1 reads SGHRS; CDR2 reads YFSETQ. Complete variable domain (other parts from reference TRBV5-1 and TRBJ1-6): KAGVTQTPRYLIKTRGQQVTLSCSPISGHRSVSWYQQTPGQGLQFLFEYFSETQRNKGNFPGRFSGRQFSNSRSEMNVSTLELGDSALYLCASSPGGTYNSPLHFGNGTRLTVT.

The chain recombines TRBV27 with TRBJ2-5; perhaps TRBD2 as D (6 bases). V lost 3 bases to trimming and J lost 5 bases, with 13 bases between them. This CDR3 has 14 residues. CDR1 and CDR2 (germline): MNHEY, SMNVEV (reference sequence). The CDR3 here is CASSFRLGGETQYF. CDR3 DNA: TGTGCCAGCAGTTTCAGACTAGGCGGGGAGACCCAGTACTTC.

This clone was seen once. V is TRBV11-2 and J is TRBJ1-2; maybe TRBD1 (5 bases). This CDR3 is built from 13 residues. Trimming took 5 bases from V and 4 from J, leaving 11 bases between them. Germline V CDR1 and CDR2: SGHAT, FQNNGV. The CDR3 region is CASSPDGGYGYTF. CDR3 coding DNA: TGTGCCAGCAGCCCCGACGGGGGCTATGGCTACACCTTC.

This clone was recorded once. The rearrangement links TRBV7-3 to TRBJ2-1; the match to TRBD2 covers 12 bases. This CDR3 has 14 residues. With 5 bases clipped from V and 8 bases from J, the junction kept 4 bases outside the gene matches. Germline V gene data show CDR1 as SGHTA and CDR2 as FQGTGA. The CDR3 is CASSRGLAGYEQFF. The CDR3 bases are TGTGCCAGCAGCCGTGGACTAGCGGGATATGAGCAGTTCTTC.

CDR3 residues: CASSPRGNTEAFF. Here the CDR3 DNA reads TGTGCCAGTAGTCCCCGGGGAAACACTGAAGCTTTCTTT. The chain joins TRBV19 to TRBJ1-1; no clear D. Between the trimmed V and J ends, which lost 5 bases and 2 bases, there was a span of 9 bases. CDR3 size: 13 residues. Germline CDR1 LNHDA, CDR2 SQIVND (reference sequence).

This chain links TRBV5-1 with TRBJ1-1; TRBD1 might be the D (5 bases). V lost 3 bases, J lost 7 bases, and 10 bases lay in between. CDR3 length: 12 amino acids. Per germline, CDR1 SGHRS and CDR2 YFSETQ. In nucleotides, the CDR3 is TGCGCCAGCAGCTCCTCGGGGGGTGAAGCTTTCTTT. This encodes CASSSSGGEAFF.